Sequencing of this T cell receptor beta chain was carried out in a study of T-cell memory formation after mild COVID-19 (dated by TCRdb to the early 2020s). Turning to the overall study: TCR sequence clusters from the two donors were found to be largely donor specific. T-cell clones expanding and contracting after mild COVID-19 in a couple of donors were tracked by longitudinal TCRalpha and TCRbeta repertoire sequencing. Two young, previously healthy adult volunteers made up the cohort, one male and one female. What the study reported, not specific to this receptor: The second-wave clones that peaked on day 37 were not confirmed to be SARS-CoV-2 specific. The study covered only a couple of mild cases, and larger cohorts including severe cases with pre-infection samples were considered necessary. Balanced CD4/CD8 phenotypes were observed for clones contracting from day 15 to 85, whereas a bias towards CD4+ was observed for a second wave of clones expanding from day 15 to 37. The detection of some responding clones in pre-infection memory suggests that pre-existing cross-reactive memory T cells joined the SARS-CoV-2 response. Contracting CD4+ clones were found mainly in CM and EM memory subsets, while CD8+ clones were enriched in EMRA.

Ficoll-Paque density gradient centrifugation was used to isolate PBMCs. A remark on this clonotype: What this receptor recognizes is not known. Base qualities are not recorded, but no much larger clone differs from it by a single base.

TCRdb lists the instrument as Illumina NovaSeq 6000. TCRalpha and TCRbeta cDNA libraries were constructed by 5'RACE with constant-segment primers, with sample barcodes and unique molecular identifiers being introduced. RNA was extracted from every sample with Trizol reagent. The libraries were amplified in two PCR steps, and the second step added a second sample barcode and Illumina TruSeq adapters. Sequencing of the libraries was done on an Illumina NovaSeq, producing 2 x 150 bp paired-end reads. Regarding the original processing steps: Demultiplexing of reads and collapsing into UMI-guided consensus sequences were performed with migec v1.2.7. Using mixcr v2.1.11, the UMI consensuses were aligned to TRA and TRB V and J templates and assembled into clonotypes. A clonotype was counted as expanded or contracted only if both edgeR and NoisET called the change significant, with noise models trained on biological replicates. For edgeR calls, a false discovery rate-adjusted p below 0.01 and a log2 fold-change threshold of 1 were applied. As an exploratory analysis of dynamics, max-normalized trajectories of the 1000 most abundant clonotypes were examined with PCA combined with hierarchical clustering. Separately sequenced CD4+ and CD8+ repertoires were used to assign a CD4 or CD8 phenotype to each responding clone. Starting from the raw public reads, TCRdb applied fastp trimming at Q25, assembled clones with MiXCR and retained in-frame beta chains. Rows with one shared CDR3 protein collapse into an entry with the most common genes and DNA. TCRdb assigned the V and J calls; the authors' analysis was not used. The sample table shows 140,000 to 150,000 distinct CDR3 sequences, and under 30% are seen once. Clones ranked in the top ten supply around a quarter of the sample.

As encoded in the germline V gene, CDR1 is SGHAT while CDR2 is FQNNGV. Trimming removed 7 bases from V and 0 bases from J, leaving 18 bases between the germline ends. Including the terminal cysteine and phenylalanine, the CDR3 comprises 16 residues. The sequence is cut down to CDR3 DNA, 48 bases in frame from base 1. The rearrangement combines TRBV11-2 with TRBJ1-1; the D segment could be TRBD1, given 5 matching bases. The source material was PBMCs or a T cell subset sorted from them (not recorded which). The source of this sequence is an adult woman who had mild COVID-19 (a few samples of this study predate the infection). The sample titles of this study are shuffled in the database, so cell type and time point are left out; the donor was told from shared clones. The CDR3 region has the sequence CASKVWSGRVNTEAFF. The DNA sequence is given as TGTGCCAGCAAAGTCTGGTCAGGGCGTGTGAACACTGAAGCTTTCTTT.